These 11 T cell receptor beta chains were sequenced from one sample in a study of beta chain features in type 1 diabetes. The entirety of the isolated RNA underwent reverse transcription, so expressed TCRB transcripts were sequenced. Produced via immunoSEQ multiplex PCR; TCRdb's table is partial and in-frame only. The sample gives hundreds of thousands of clones, 14% of which show up once; more than 6.5% is in the top ten. The sequencing input was central memory CD4+ T cells from blood. These receptors came from a man aged 25-45 years in good health.

This clone was detected only a few times. The V gene is TRBV5-1, the J gene TRBJ2-2, with 10 bases aligning to TRBD2. Germline V lookup: CDR1 SGHRS, CDR2 YFSETQ. V lost 3 bases and J lost 0; bases outside the gene matches: 2. This CDR3 has 16 amino acids. CDR3 protein: CASSYGLAANTGELFF. DNA for the CDR3: TGCGCCAGCAGCTATGGACTAGCGGCGAACACCGGGGAGCTGTTTTTT.

A few counts support this clone. The rearrangement links TRBV7-6 to TRBJ2-7; TRBD1 matches at 10 bases. V was pared by 5 bases and J by 2 bases, with 9 bases of the junction left unmatched. This CDR3 is 16 amino acids long. CDR1 SGHVS and CDR2 FNYEAQ come from the germline V gene. CDR3 sequence (DNA): TGTGCCAGCAGCCCGCCCGGGACAGGGGTTACCTACGAGCAGTACGTC. Translation: CASSPPGTGVTYEQYV.

The chain employs TRBV4-1 and TRBJ2-1, with D possibly being TRBD1 (6 bases). From germline, CDR1 is MGHRA and CDR2 YSYEKL. V was shortened by 2 bases and J by 9 bases, with 17 bases between the two germline ends. This CDR3 comprises 15 residues. The CDR3 nucleotides read TGCGCCAGCAGCCAAAAGGGGGATGGACTGGGTGAGCAGTTCTTC. It specifies CASSQKGDGLGEQFF.

This clone occurred a few times. This rearrangement joins TRBV9 to TRBJ2-1; a weak D match, TRBD1 (5 bases). With 5 bases removed from V and 2 bases from J, the gap between germline ends came to 23 bases. Germline V CDR1 and CDR2: SGDLS, YYNGEE. The CDR3 length is 18 residues. The CDR3 sequence is CASSPHLGHQSAYNEQFF. The CDR3, as DNA: TGTGCCAGCAGTCCTCACCTCGGACACCAGTCGGCCTACAATGAGCAGTTCTTC.

The rearrangement links TRBV7-9 to TRBJ2-3; the match to TRBD2 covers 8 bases. Germline V gives CDR1 SEHNR, CDR2 FQNEAQ (reference sequence). V lost 5 bases to trimming and J lost 6 bases; unmatched junction nucleotides: 7. This CDR3 has 14 residues. Here the CDR3 reads CASSTGLVGDTQYF. The CDR3 DNA is TGTGCCAGCAGCACGGGACTAGTCGGCGATACGCAGTATTTT.

Points on this clone: At the DNA level, this CDR3 is encoded by other sequences in the same sample as well. The chain combines TRBV5-1 with TRBJ2-7; no clear D. Germline V gives CDR1 SGHRS, CDR2 YFSETQ. The CDR3 spans 12 residues. Trimming removed 1 base from V and 1 base from J, with 3 bases in between. The CDR3 coding sequence is TGCGCCAGCAGCTTGAATTCCTACGAGCAGTACTTC. The encoded protein is CASSLNSYEQYF. Based on the CDR3 plus reference TRBV5-1 and TRBJ2-7, the full variable domain is KAGVTQTPRYLIKTRGQQVTLSCSPISGHRSVSWYQQTPGQGLQFLFEYFSETQRNKGNFPGRFSGRQFSNSRSEMNVSTLELGDSALYLCASSLNSYEQYFGPGTRLTVT.

In this sample, this clone turned up a few times. The chain combines TRBV7-6 with TRBJ2-5; 7 bases line up with TRBD2. Trimming cost V 5 bases and J 6 bases; bases outside gene matches: 6. This CDR3 has 13 amino acids. Looked up from germline, CDR1 is SGHVS and CDR2 is FNYEAQ. CDR3: CASSPGTTQTQYF. The CDR3 nucleotides are TGTGCCAGCAGCCCGGGGACTACTCAGACCCAGTACTTC.

This clone was counted many times. The identical CDR3 is also encoded by other nucleotide sequences in the sample. This chain links TRBV5-4 with TRBJ2-3; no firm D call. V was trimmed by 0 bases and J by 5 bases, leaving 1 base between them. The CDR3 has 11 residues. Germline V CDR1 and CDR2: SGHNT, YYREEE (reference sequence). For the CDR3, the DNA is TGTGCCAGCAGCTTGGAAGATACGCAGTATTTT. Translated: CASSLEDTQYF.

This clone was counted only a few times. A much more abundant neighbour one base away suggests this may be a read error. The V and J genes are TRBV5-4 and TRBJ2-1, with D unresolved. CDR1 and CDR2 (germline): SGHNT, YYREEE (reference sequence). CDR3 length: 16 residues. V shed 4 bases and J shed 4 bases, with 18 bases lying between them. The CDR3: CASSQDSGQFYNEQFF. The DNA for the CDR3 is TGTGCCAGCAGCCAAGATAGTGGCCAGTTTTACAATGAGCAGTTCTTC.

This clone was picked up many times. The chain has TRBV18 and TRBJ2-7; D possibly uses TRBD1 or TRBD2 (6 bases each). Germline CDR1 and CDR2: KGHSH and LQKENI. The ends were cut back, 4 bases at V and 0 bases at J, with 22 bases in the middle. CDR3 length equals 18 residues. CDR3: CASSLKGNGGQFSYEQYV. The CDR3 coding sequence is TGTGCCAGCTCACTAAAAGGGAACGGGGGCCAGTTCTCCTACGAGCAGTACGTC.

The chain joins TRBV7-2 to TRBJ1-2; D is unresolved. V dropped 2 bases and J dropped 3 bases, with 13 bases sitting between them. Germline CDR1 is SGHTA and CDR2 is FQGNSA. This CDR3 contains 15 residues. CDR3 protein: CASSLQVLPDYGYTF. CDR3 coding DNA: TGTGCCAGCAGCTTACAAGTACTTCCCGACTATGGCTACACCTTC.